The sequence of this T cell receptor (beta chain) was determined in a study of blood T cell repertoires in COVID-19. The table came from immunoSEQ multiplex PCR; TCRdb's copy has only in-frame clones and leaves some out. The table has around 300,000 clones, about nine tenths seen once. Patients at the Seattle site were enrolled during active infection and followed longitudinally. Trimming stripped 1 base from V and 1 base from J, with 4 bases between. The CDR3 has 14 residues. CDR1 and CDR2 from the germline V gene are LNHDA and SQIVND (reference sequence). Sequences were obtained from peripheral blood. V and J are TRBV19 and TRBJ2-2; D unclear. The clonotype originates from a woman aged 50 to 60 with COVID-19, enrolled during active disease. This CDR3 reads CASSIAWNTGELFF. The CDR3 DNA follows: TGTGCCAGTAGTATAGCGTGGAACACCGGGGAGCTGTTTTTT.